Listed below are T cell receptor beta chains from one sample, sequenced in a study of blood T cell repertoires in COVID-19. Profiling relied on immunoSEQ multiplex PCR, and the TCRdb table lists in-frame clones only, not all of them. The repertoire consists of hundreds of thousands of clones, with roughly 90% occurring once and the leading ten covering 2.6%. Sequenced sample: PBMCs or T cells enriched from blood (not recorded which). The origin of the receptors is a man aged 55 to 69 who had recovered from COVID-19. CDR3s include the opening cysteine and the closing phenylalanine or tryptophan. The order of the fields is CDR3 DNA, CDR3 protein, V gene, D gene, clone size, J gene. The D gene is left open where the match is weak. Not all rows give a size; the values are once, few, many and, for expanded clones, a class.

CDR3 DNA: TGTGCCAGCAGCACCGAAGCGGGAGCCTCCTACGAGCAGTACTTC
CDR3 protein: CASSTEAGASYEQYF
V gene: TRBV3-1/TRBV3-2
D gene: TRBD2
clone size: once
J gene: TRBJ2-7

CDR3 DNA: TGTGCCAGAAGCTCGCCGAGCGTATTACTAAGGGGCTACACCTTC
CDR3 protein: CARSSPSVLLRGYTF
V gene: TRBV5-3
D gene: -
clone size: -
J gene: TRBJ1-2

CDR3 DNA: TGTGCCAGTAGGCCTCTAGCGGGAGGGGTATACAATGAGCAGTTCTTC
CDR3 protein: CASRPLAGGVYNEQFF
V gene: TRBV19
D gene: TRBD2
clone size: -
J gene: TRBJ2-1

CDR3 DNA: TGTGCCAGCAGCACTTCAGATCGACTCTATGGCTACACCTTC
CDR3 protein: CASSTSDRLYGYTF
V gene: TRBV27
D gene: -
clone size: -
J gene: TRBJ1-2

CDR3 DNA: TGTGCCATCAGCCCGGACAGGGCCCAGCCCCAGCATTTT
CDR3 protein: CAISPDRAQPQHF
V gene: TRBV10-3
D gene: TRBD1
clone size: -
J gene: TRBJ1-5

CDR3 DNA: TGTGCCAGCAGCCCGGGACTAGCGGGAGTGAATGAGCAGTTCTTC
CDR3 protein: CASSPGLAGVNEQFF
V gene: TRBV13
D gene: TRBD2
clone size: -
J gene: TRBJ2-1

CDR3 DNA: TGTGCCAGCTCACCAATGGCAGACATTCAGTACTTC
CDR3 protein: CASSPMADIQYF
V gene: TRBV18
D gene: -
clone size: -
J gene: TRBJ2-4

CDR3 DNA: TGTGCCAGCAGCTTGGTGCGGAAATTCTATGGCTACACCTTC
CDR3 protein: CASSLVRKFYGYTF
V gene: TRBV5-5
D gene: -
clone size: few
J gene: TRBJ1-2

CDR3 DNA: TGTGCCAGCACCTTTGTCACGGACAATACGCAGTATTTT
CDR3 protein: CASTFVTDNTQYF
V gene: TRBV7-2
D gene: -
clone size: -
J gene: TRBJ2-3

CDR3 DNA: TGTGCCAGCAGCCGCGGCGGGTCAAGGGTTCGGAACACTGAAGCTTTCTTT
CDR3 protein: CASSRGGSRVRNTEAFF
V gene: TRBV5-4
D gene: -
clone size: -
J gene: TRBJ1-1

CDR3 DNA: TGTGCCAGCAGTTCCTCCCCCCTTTCAGGGGGCCGAAATTCACCCCTCCACTTT
CDR3 protein: CASSSSPLSGGRNSPLHF
V gene: TRBV11-2
D gene: TRBD1
clone size: -
J gene: TRBJ1-6

CDR3 DNA: TGTGCCAGCAGCCCAAACACCGGGGAGCTGTTTTTT
CDR3 protein: CASSPNTGELFF
V gene: TRBV7-9
D gene: -
clone size: -
J gene: TRBJ2-2

CDR3 DNA: TGTGCCAGCAGCCCCGAAGTCCGGGACAGGGGCTACAATGAGCAGTTCTTC
CDR3 protein: CASSPEVRDRGYNEQFF
V gene: TRBV7-6
D gene: TRBD1
clone size: -
J gene: TRBJ2-1

CDR3 DNA: TGCGCCAGCAGCCAAGATGAGGGACACCAGAACACTGAAGCTTTCTTT
CDR3 protein: CASSQDEGHQNTEAFF
V gene: TRBV4-3
D gene: -
clone size: -
J gene: TRBJ1-1

CDR3 DNA: TGTGCCAGTAGTACACAACGCCTAGCTGGACAGGCGTCCTATGGCTACACCTTC
CDR3 protein: CASSTQRLAGQASYGYTF
V gene: TRBV19
D gene: TRBD1
clone size: -
J gene: TRBJ1-2

CDR3 DNA: TGCGCCAGCAGCTTGGGGACAGGGTTTGGCTATGGCTACACCTTC
CDR3 protein: CASSLGTGFGYGYTF
V gene: TRBV5-1
D gene: TRBD1
clone size: -
J gene: TRBJ1-2

CDR3 DNA: TGTGCCAGCAGCCGGCAGGGGGCTGGGGAGCTGTTTTTT
CDR3 protein: CASSRQGAGELFF
V gene: TRBV25-1
D gene: TRBD1
clone size: -
J gene: TRBJ2-2

CDR3 DNA: TGTGCCAGCAGCATGAGGACTAGCGGAGGCTACGAGCAGTACTTC
CDR3 protein: CASSMRTSGGYEQYF
V gene: TRBV5-6
D gene: TRBD2
clone size: -
J gene: TRBJ2-7

CDR3 DNA: TGTGCCAGCAGTGATTTCGGGAATCAGCCCCAGCATTTT
CDR3 protein: CASSDFGNQPQHF
V gene: TRBV6-1
D gene: -
clone size: -
J gene: TRBJ1-5

CDR3 DNA: TGTGCCAGCAGACGCCGGGACAGGACCTACGAGCAGTACTTC
CDR3 protein: CASRRRDRTYEQYF
V gene: TRBV21-1
D gene: -
clone size: -
J gene: TRBJ2-7

CDR3 DNA: TGCAGTGCCCCCAAATCCGGGGAGCTGTTTTTT
CDR3 protein: CSAPKSGELFF
V gene: TRBV20-1
D gene: -
clone size: -
J gene: TRBJ2-2

CDR3 DNA: TGTGCCAGCAAAGACAGGCCTCAGAACACTGAAGCTTTCTTT
CDR3 protein: CASKDRPQNTEAFF
V gene: TRBV7-3
D gene: -
clone size: -
J gene: TRBJ1-1

CDR3 DNA: TGTGCCAGCAGCTTAACGGGATTCTACGAGCAGTACTTC
CDR3 protein: CASSLTGFYEQYF
V gene: TRBV11-2
D gene: -
clone size: -
J gene: TRBJ2-7

CDR3 DNA: TGCGCCAGCAGCTTAGGGACTAGCGGGAGCTTTGGAGATACGCAGTATTTT
CDR3 protein: CASSLGTSGSFGDTQYF
V gene: TRBV5-1
D gene: TRBD2
clone size: -
J gene: TRBJ2-3

CDR3 DNA: TGCGCCAGCAGCCAAGATCGCAACAGCTTCAATGAGCAGTTCTTC
CDR3 protein: CASSQDRNSFNEQFF
V gene: TRBV4-1
D gene: -
clone size: -
J gene: TRBJ2-1

CDR3 DNA: TGTGCCAGCTCACCGGGAGCTAGCGGGGGGAATGAGCAGTTCTTC
CDR3 protein: CASSPGASGGNEQFF
V gene: TRBV18
D gene: TRBD2
clone size: -
J gene: TRBJ2-1

CDR3 DNA: TGTGCCAGCAGTAATAGCCGGAACACCGGGGAGCTGTTTTTT
CDR3 protein: CASSNSRNTGELFF
V gene: TRBV27
D gene: -
clone size: -
J gene: TRBJ2-2

CDR3 DNA: TGTGCCTGGAGTGATTATGTATACTATGGCTACACCTTC
CDR3 protein: CAWSDYVYYGYTF
V gene: TRBV30
D gene: -
clone size: -
J gene: TRBJ1-2

CDR3 DNA: TGCGCCAGCAGCCAAGGGACAGGGGGCCTGAATCAGCCCCAGCATTTT
CDR3 protein: CASSQGTGGLNQPQHF
V gene: TRBV4-1
D gene: TRBD1
clone size: -
J gene: TRBJ1-5

CDR3 DNA: TGTGCCAGCAGTTCAACAAACTCTGGAAACACCATATATTTT
CDR3 protein: CASSSTNSGNTIYF
V gene: TRBV27
D gene: -
clone size: -
J gene: TRBJ1-3

CDR3 DNA: TGTGCCAGCAGCGAAACCGGGACAGGGTTAGATACGCAGTATTTT
CDR3 protein: CASSETGTGLDTQYF
V gene: TRBV5-8
D gene: TRBD1
clone size: -
J gene: TRBJ2-3

CDR3 DNA: TGTGCCAGCAGCTTAAAGACAGGTTCGGGAAATACGCAGTATTTT
CDR3 protein: CASSLKTGSGNTQYF
V gene: TRBV5-4
D gene: -
clone size: -
J gene: TRBJ2-3

CDR3 DNA: TGTGCCAGCAGCGTGGGACTAGCGGGAGTAGGGTCCTACAATGAGCAGTTCTTC
CDR3 protein: CASSVGLAGVGSYNEQFF
V gene: TRBV21-1
D gene: -
clone size: -
J gene: TRBJ2-1

CDR3 DNA: TGTGCCAGCAGTCGCTACACAGGGTCCCGTCAGCCCCAGCATTTT
CDR3 protein: CASSRYTGSRQPQHF
V gene: TRBV27
D gene: -
clone size: -
J gene: TRBJ1-5

CDR3 DNA: TGTGCCAGTAGTAGGGGGACAGGGCCCACAGATACGCAGTATTTT
CDR3 protein: CASSRGTGPTDTQYF
V gene: TRBV19
D gene: TRBD1
clone size: -
J gene: TRBJ2-3

CDR3 DNA: TGTGCCTGGGGAACTAGCGGGAGGGGAGGGGAGCAGTTCTTC
CDR3 protein: CAWGTSGRGGEQFF
V gene: TRBV30
D gene: TRBD2
clone size: few
J gene: TRBJ2-1

CDR3 DNA: TGTGCCAGCAGCGCGACAAATACGCAGTATTTT
CDR3 protein: CASSATNTQYF
V gene: TRBV9
D gene: -
clone size: -
J gene: TRBJ2-3

CDR3 DNA: TGCGCCAGCAGCCCGCGGGACAGTTCTAATGAAAAACTGTTTTTT
CDR3 protein: CASSPRDSSNEKLFF
V gene: TRBV5-1
D gene: TRBD1
clone size: -
J gene: TRBJ1-4

CDR3 DNA: TGTGCCAGCAGCGCCCTCGGGACAGGGGGAAAACTGTTTTTT
CDR3 protein: CASSALGTGGKLFF
V gene: TRBV9
D gene: TRBD1
clone size: -
J gene: TRBJ1-4

CDR3 DNA: TGTGCCAGCAGATCCCAGACAGGGATTGGAAACACCATATATTTT
CDR3 protein: CASRSQTGIGNTIYF
V gene: TRBV2
D gene: TRBD1
clone size: -
J gene: TRBJ1-3

CDR3 DNA: TGCGCCAGCACCCCTCGTGTGGAGGGTAACTACGAGCAGTACTTC
CDR3 protein: CASTPRVEGNYEQYF
V gene: TRBV5-1
D gene: -
clone size: few
J gene: TRBJ2-7

CDR3 DNA: TGCGCCAGCAGTCGGGACTCCCTCAGGGATGGCTACACCTTC
CDR3 protein: CASSRDSLRDGYTF
V gene: TRBV10-2
D gene: -
clone size: -
J gene: TRBJ1-2

CDR3 DNA: TGTGCCAGCAGACCAGCGGGGGGGACTCACTACGAGCAGTACTTC
CDR3 protein: CASRPAGGTHYEQYF
V gene: TRBV5-4
D gene: TRBD2
clone size: few
J gene: TRBJ2-7

CDR3 DNA: TGTGCCACCGCGGGGGGTGGAAACACCATATATTTT
CDR3 protein: CATAGGGNTIYF
V gene: TRBV6-5
D gene: -
clone size: -
J gene: TRBJ1-3

CDR3 DNA: TGTGCCAGCAATCCCACTAGCGGGGGGGCCTACGAGCAGTACTTC
CDR3 protein: CASNPTSGGAYEQYF
V gene: TRBV11-2
D gene: TRBD2
clone size: -
J gene: TRBJ2-7

CDR3 DNA: TGTGCCAGCAGCCAAGCACTAGCGGGAGGGGAGCAGTTCTTC
CDR3 protein: CASSQALAGGEQFF
V gene: TRBV3-1/TRBV3-2
D gene: TRBD2
clone size: -
J gene: TRBJ2-1

CDR3 DNA: TGTGCCAGCAGCAGAGACAGGAATGAGCAGTTCTTC
CDR3 protein: CASSRDRNEQFF
V gene: TRBV7-9
D gene: -
clone size: -
J gene: TRBJ2-1

CDR3 DNA: TGTGCCAGCAGCCAAGATAAGCGGGGGGGCTACAATGAGCAGTTCTTC
CDR3 protein: CASSQDKRGGYNEQFF
V gene: TRBV4-2
D gene: TRBD2
clone size: -
J gene: TRBJ2-1

CDR3 DNA: TGCAGCGTACGGGACAGGGACTATGGCTACACCTTC
CDR3 protein: CSVRDRDYGYTF
V gene: TRBV29-1
D gene: TRBD1
clone size: once
J gene: TRBJ1-2

CDR3 DNA: TGTGCCAGCAGCTCGCTCGCGGGCTCCTCCCGGTACGAGCAGTACTTC
CDR3 protein: CASSSLAGSSRYEQYF
V gene: TRBV7-8
D gene: -
clone size: few
J gene: TRBJ2-7

CDR3 DNA: TGTGCCAGCAGTCAGGGGGGCAGCAATCAGCCCCAGCATTTT
CDR3 protein: CASSQGGSNQPQHF
V gene: TRBV28
D gene: TRBD1
clone size: few
J gene: TRBJ1-5

CDR3 DNA: TGCAGCGTTGAGGGACTAGCGGGAGTCAACACCGGGGAGCTGTTTTTT
CDR3 protein: CSVEGLAGVNTGELFF
V gene: TRBV29-1
D gene: TRBD2
clone size: -
J gene: TRBJ2-2

CDR3 DNA: TGCGCCAGCAGCCTCGGATATGGCGGCTACGAGCAGTACTTC
CDR3 protein: CASSLGYGGYEQYF
V gene: TRBV5-1
D gene: -
clone size: -
J gene: TRBJ2-7

CDR3 DNA: TGTGCCACCAGCAGAGTAGCGGGAGGGATTGCCGGGGAGCTGTTTTTT
CDR3 protein: CATSRVAGGIAGELFF
V gene: TRBV15
D gene: TRBD2
clone size: -
J gene: TRBJ2-2